A single sample gave rise to the 32 T cell receptor beta chains below, sequenced in a study of cytomegalovirus exposure and HLA in healthy donors. Produced via immunoSEQ multiplex PCR; TCRdb's table is partial and in-frame only. The sample lists a few hundred thousand clones; 80% to 90% were seen once. Input material: PBMCs. The receptor source for this set is a woman under 30 in good health and CMV-seronegative.

The chain joins TRBV28 to TRBJ2-1; TRBD2 matches at 7 bases. Per germline, CDR1 MDHEN and CDR2 SYDVKM. The J segment lost 6 bases and the V segment lost 6 bases, leaving 11 bases of the junction unmatched. This CDR3 comprises 15 residues. The chain's CDR3 is CASSRTSATFNEQFF. In DNA, the CDR3 is TGTGCCAGCAGCCGCACTAGCGCCACATTCAATGAGCAGTTCTTC.

The J gene is TRBJ2-7, the V gene TRBV5-4; D call uncertain. The CDR3 runs to 13 residues. Looked up from germline, CDR1 is SGHNT and CDR2 is YYREEE (reference sequence). V was pared by 0 bases and J by 3 bases, with 7 bases between. The CDR3 sequence is CASSLGQVYEQYF. The CDR3 DNA reads TGTGCCAGCAGCTTGGGGCAGGTCTACGAGCAGTACTTC.

This chain uses TRBV18 with TRBJ1-1, with D unclear. The CDR3 consists of 16 residues. Trimming pared 1 base from V and 4 bases from J, leaving 16 bases between. The germline V gene encodes CDR1 KGHSH and CDR2 LQKENI. The DNA of the CDR3 is TGTGCCAGCTCACCACAATCTCAGTCCCGAGGCACTGAAGCTTTCTTT. This gives the protein CASSPQSQSRGTEAFF.

The rearrangement links TRBV14 to TRBJ1-1; TRBD1 might be the D (5 bases). The CDR3 has 16 residues. CDR1 and CDR2 (germline): SGHDN, FVKESK. The V end was cut by 0 bases, the J end by 1 base, with 12 bases between. The DNA of the CDR3 is TGTGCCAGCAGCCAAGATGCGGGGGGAAAGAACACTGAAGCTTTCTTT. Translation: CASSQDAGGKNTEAFF.

Regarding this clone: The same CDR3 arises from other DNA sequences in this sample as well. CDR3 protein: CASSFSGLSTDTQYF. CDR3 nucleotides: TGTGCCAGCAGCTTTAGTGGGCTGAGCACAGATACGCAGTATTTT. This chain joins TRBV11-2 and TRBJ2-3; D gene ambiguous. From germline, CDR1 is SGHAT and CDR2 FQNNGV. Trimming stripped 3 bases from V and 0 bases from J, with 10 bases between. This CDR3 is built from 15 residues.

The chain uses TRBV4-1 and TRBJ2-7, with TRBD2 matching over 7 bases. CDR1 and CDR2 from the germline V gene are MGHRA and YSYEKL. The CDR3 totals 15 residues. Trimming took 4 bases from V and 4 from J; bases not matched to a gene: 10. The CDR3 is CASSPRAGEAYEQYF. The CDR3 DNA follows: TGCGCCAGCAGCCCTCGCGCGGGGGAAGCGTACGAGCAGTACTTC.

The chain has TRBV5-1 and TRBJ2-7; D unclear. The CDR3 totals 13 residues. The V gene's germline CDR1 is SGHRS and CDR2 YFSETQ. V was clipped by 0 bases and J by 6 bases, with 10 bases between them. The CDR3 DNA reads as TGCGCCAGCAGCTTGGACTTGCTACCCGAGCAGTACTTC. Its translation: CASSLDLLPEQYF.

This chain joins TRBV28 and TRBJ1-2, with 8 bases that match TRBD1. CDR1 is MDHEN, CDR2 SYDVKM, per germline. The CDR3 is 14 amino acids. After removal of 5 bases from V and 8 bases from J, the junction contained 10 bases not matched to a gene. CDR3 loop: CASSNPQGARGYTF. CDR3 DNA sequence: TGTGCCAGCAGTAATCCGCAGGGGGCGCGCGGCTACACCTTC.

The CDR3: CASSPRKIAGGSNEQFF. The CDR3 coding sequence is TGTGCCAGCAGTCCTAGGAAAATAGCGGGGGGAAGCAATGAGCAGTTCTTC. The chain recombines TRBV11-2 with TRBJ2-1, with 10 nucleotides matching TRBD2. V lost 6 bases to trimming and J lost 6 bases; unmatched junction nucleotides: 14. Germline CDR1 SGHAT, CDR2 FQNNGV. This CDR3 region has 17 residues.

This clone has only one observation. The rearrangement joins TRBV10-3 to TRBJ2-3; 7 nucleotides agree with TRBD1. V shed 6 bases and J 6 bases; nucleotides not matched to a gene: 15. The CDR3 is 16 amino acids. From germline, CDR1 is ENHRY and CDR2 SYGVKD. The DNA of the CDR3 is TGTGCCATCAGCTTCTCCGGACAGGCGGGCGGTGATACGCAGTATTTT. This codes for CAISFSGQAGGDTQYF.

This clone was seen more than once but under ten times. V gene TRBV6-1 combines with J gene TRBJ1-1; 10 bases are shared with TRBD1. Looked up from germline, CDR1 is MNHNS and CDR2 is SASEGT. The CDR3 is 12 residues long. The ends lost 4 bases at V and 7 bases at J; junction bases unmatched: 0. CDR3 loop: CASSGTGGEAFF. The DNA of the CDR3 is TGTGCCAGCAGTGGGACAGGGGGTGAAGCTTTCTTT.

The chain employs TRBV7-2 and TRBJ2-3; 11 bases align to TRBD2. Germline trimming cut 5 bases from V and 11 bases from J; bases unmatched to any gene: 15. The CDR3 length is 16 residues. Germline values: CDR1 SGHTA, CDR2 FQGNSA. This chain's CDR3 is CASSIQTSGNSKGQYF. In nucleotides, the CDR3 is TGTGCCAGCAGCATCCAGACTAGCGGGAACTCAAAGGGGCAGTATTTT.

This chain uses TRBV28 with TRBJ1-4; D remains unclear. The V gene's germline CDR1 is MDHEN and CDR2 SYDVKM. The CDR3 length is 14 residues. Trimming removed 8 bases at V and 4 bases at J, with 14 bases between. CDR3 sequence reads: CASLTAGVNEKLFF. The CDR3 DNA sequence: TGTGCCAGCCTTACTGCGGGCGTTAATGAAAAACTGTTTTTT.

CDR3 in DNA: TGTGCCAGCAGTTTATTACCAGCGAACACCGGGGAGCTGTTTTTT. Translated, it gives CASSLLPANTGELFF. The chain combines TRBV27 with TRBJ2-2; D call uncertain. The germline V gene encodes CDR1 MNHEY and CDR2 SMNVEV (reference sequence). Trimming pared 1 base from V and 0 bases from J, leaving 6 bases between. The CDR3 consists of 15 residues.

CDR3 nucleotides: TGTGCCAGCAGTTTATCCCAAACAGGGAGCGGCACTGAAGCTTTCTTT. Amino acids: CASSLSQTGSGTEAFF. J is TRBJ1-1 and V is TRBV27; weak D call: TRBD1 (6 bases). V was trimmed by 0 bases and J by 4 bases, leaving 15 bases between them. Germline V gives CDR1 MNHEY, CDR2 SMNVEV (reference sequence). This CDR3 contains 16 residues.

V gene TRBV19 combines with J gene TRBJ2-7; TRBD2 matches at 7 bases. CDR1 and CDR2 from the germline V gene are LNHDA and SQIVND (reference sequence). Trimming removed 4 bases from V and 3 bases from J; junction bases left unmatched: 9. The CDR3 sequence is 15 residues long. The CDR3 sequence: CASSTPPGRVYEQYF. CDR3 nucleotides: TGTGCCAGTAGTACCCCCCCAGGGAGGGTCTACGAGCAGTACTTC.

This chain connects TRBV9 to TRBJ2-7; TRBD1 matches at 8 bases. The CDR3 consists of 15 residues. Germline V CDR1 and CDR2: SGDLS, YYNGEE. V trimming: 4 bases; J trimming: 3 bases; junction bases outside the gene matches: 9. The CDR3 coding sequence is TGTGCCAGCAGCCCTCAGGGGGCATCGGGCTACGAGCAGTACTTC. This gives the protein CASSPQGASGYEQYF. Together with reference TRBV9 and TRBJ2-7, the CDR3 gives the full variable domain: DSGVTQTPKHLITATGQRVTLRCSPRSGDLSVYWYQQSLDQGLQFLIQYYNGEERAKGNILERFSAQQFPDLHSELNLSSLELGDSALYFCASSPQGASGYEQYFGPGTRLTVT.

This clone has just a few counts. The chain is built from TRBV2 and TRBJ1-5; unclear D gene. CDR1 and CDR2 (germline): SNHLY, FYNNEI. This CDR3 contains 12 residues. The V end was cut by 8 bases, the J end by 3 bases, with 8 bases between. The CDR3 sequence: CASAGDNQPQHF. The DNA for the CDR3 is TGTGCCAGCGCCGGGGACAATCAGCCCCAGCATTTT.

V usage is TRBV2 and J usage is TRBJ2-1; D ambiguous. CDR3 length equals 13 residues. The V gene lost 3 bases and the J gene lost 7 bases, with 10 bases spanning the gap. From germline, CDR1 is SNHLY and CDR2 FYNNEI. The CDR3: CASSEAWRNEQFF. CDR3 coding DNA: TGTGCCAGCAGTGAGGCATGGCGGAATGAGCAGTTCTTC.

The rearrangement links TRBV19 to TRBJ1-2, with TRBD1 identical over 8 bases. Germline CDR1 and CDR2: LNHDA and SQIVND (reference sequence). This CDR3 contains 15 residues. With 1 base clipped from V and 4 bases from J, the junction kept 5 bases outside the gene matches. CDR3 coding DNA: TGTGCCAGTAGTATAGGGACAGGGTCGGGCTATGGCTACACCTTC. This codes for CASSIGTGSGYGYTF.

For the CDR3, the DNA is TGTGCCACCGCGGGACAGATCACAGCTTTCTTT. Residues: CATAGQITAFF. This chain uses TRBV28 with TRBJ1-1; 7 bases map to TRBD1. The germline V gene has CDR1 MDHEN and CDR2 SYDVKM. V shed 10 bases, J shed 10 bases, and the junction held 9 bases outside the gene matches. The CDR3 loop spans 11 amino acids.

V and J are TRBV28 and TRBJ1-2, with D unclear. The CDR3 is 14 residues long. V dropped 2 bases and J dropped 3 bases, with 10 bases sitting between them. Germline V gene sequence: CDR1 MDHEN, CDR2 SYDVKM. The CDR3 protein is CASSLIGLDYGYTF. DNA for the CDR3: TGTGCCAGCAGTTTAATCGGACTGGACTATGGCTACACCTTC.

The rearrangement joins TRBV7-2 to TRBJ1-4; weak D call: TRBD1 (6 bases). The CDR3 is made up of 15 amino acids. Trimming pared 4 bases from V and 4 bases from J, leaving 13 bases between. CDR1 and CDR2 from the germline V gene are SGHTA and FQGNSA. CDR3 residues: CASSSDTGINEKLFF. Written as DNA, the CDR3 is TGTGCCAGCAGCTCCGATACAGGGATTAATGAAAAACTGTTTTTT.

This rearrangement joins TRBV28 to TRBJ2-1; 11 positions agree with TRBD1. Trimming took 10 bases from V and 7 from J; bases not matched to a gene: 12. This CDR3 has 15 amino acids. CDR1 MDHEN and CDR2 SYDVKM come from the germline V gene. This CDR3 is CAIWSGTGGLNEQFF. CDR3 nucleotide sequence: TGTGCCATTTGGTCCGGGACAGGGGGTTTGAATGAGCAGTTCTTC.

The rearrangement links TRBV18 to TRBJ1-1; 8 nucleotides align to TRBD1. The CDR3 length is 15 residues. Germline loops: CDR1 KGHSH, CDR2 LQKENI. V lost 3 bases and J lost 3; bases outside the gene matches: 6. CDR3 nucleotide sequence: TGTGCCAGCTCACCTACAGGGGGGACGTACACTGAAGCTTTCTTT. Its protein is CASSPTGGTYTEAFF. Supplemented by reference TRBV18 and TRBJ1-1, the full variable domain reads NAGVMQNPRHLVRRRGQEARLRCSPMKGHSHVYWYRQLPEEGLKFMVYLQKENIIDESGMPKERFSAEFPKEGPSILRIQQVVRGDSAAYFCASSPTGGTYTEAFFGQGTRLTVV.

The sample holds one count of this clone. This chain connects TRBV6-6 to TRBJ2-7, with 11 nucleotides matching TRBD2. The CDR3 is 16 amino acids. Trimming removed 5 bases from V and 6 bases from J; junction bases left unmatched: 12. Germline V gives CDR1 MNHNY, CDR2 SVGAGI (reference sequence). In nucleotides, the CDR3 is TGTGCCAGCAGTCCCAATAGCGGGAGGGGTCCTGGCGAGCAGTACTTC. Protein: CASSPNSGRGPGEQYF.

V is TRBV10-1 and J is TRBJ2-1; 8 bases align to TRBD2. Germline V gene lookup returns CDR1 WNHNN and CDR2 SYGVQD (reference sequence). The V segment lost 0 bases and the J segment 10 bases; nucleotides outside the gene matches: 14. The CDR3 totals 17 residues. CDR3 sequence: CASSESWSSGDGGEQFF. Here the CDR3 DNA reads TGCGCCAGCAGTGAGTCGTGGAGTAGCGGGGACGGAGGGGAGCAGTTCTTC.

The CDR3 region has the DNA TGCGCCAGCAGTCCGGGTCGTACAGGGGGCTATTATGGCTACACCTTC. It encodes CASSPGRTGGYYGYTF. The rearrangement uses TRBV10-1 and TRBJ1-2; 9 bases match TRBD1. The CDR3 has 16 amino acids. J gave up 5 bases and V 5 bases, and 12 bases lay outside the gene matches. Germline V gene data show CDR1 as WNHNN and CDR2 as SYGVQD (reference sequence).

This clone was found once. The chain links TRBV27 to TRBJ2-3; 7 bases agree with TRBD1. Germline V gives CDR1 MNHEY, CDR2 SMNVEV (reference sequence). With V trimmed by 6 bases and J by 0 bases, 3 bases remained unmatched. This CDR3 comprises 14 residues. The CDR3 DNA follows: TGTGCCAGCAGCCGGGACAGCAGCACAGATACGCAGTATTTT. It yields the protein CASSRDSSTDTQYF.

The rearrangement uses TRBV5-1 and TRBJ1-1, with D possibly TRBD1 on 5 matching bases. CDR3 length: 14 residues. V was trimmed by 2 bases and J by 7 bases, leaving 15 bases between them. Germline V gene data show CDR1 as SGHRS and CDR2 as YFSETQ. The CDR3 nucleotides are TGCGCCAGCAGCTTAGGTCGGCGGGACGATGAAGCTTTCTTT. Residues: CASSLGRRDDEAFF. Looking up the rest from reference TRBV5-1 and TRBJ1-1 gives the full variable domain: KAGVTQTPRYLIKTRGQQVTLSCSPISGHRSVSWYQQTPGQGLQFLFEYFSETQRNKGNFPGRFSGRQFSNSRSEMNVSTLELGDSALYLCASSLGRRDDEAFFGQGTRLTVV.

The chain joins TRBV28 to TRBJ1-2; TRBD1 agrees at 7 bases. CDR3 length: 16 amino acids. The V gene's germline CDR1 is MDHEN and CDR2 SYDVKM. V lost 5 bases and J lost 3; bases outside the gene matches: 12. In nucleotides, the CDR3 is TGTGCCAGCAGTCCCACCCCCGCGGGACAGTACTATGGCTACACCTTC. Protein product: CASSPTPAGQYYGYTF.

Regarding this clone: One junction end disagrees with the germline gene, perhaps due to a read error. Here the CDR3 DNA reads TGTGCCAGCAGTAGGTTAGCGGGGCCAGCCGGGGAGCTGTTTTTT. It yields the protein CASSRLAGPAGELFF. This chain links TRBV19 with TRBJ2-2; 8 positions agree with TRBD2. This CDR3 is 15 amino acids long. Germline V gene lookup returns CDR1 LNHDA and CDR2 SQIVND (reference sequence).